Listed below are T cell receptor beta chains from one sample, sequenced in a study of shared T cell receptors in the human thymus. TCRdb's copy holds only in-frame clones and misses some; the assay was immunoSEQ multiplex PCR. The sample has tens of thousands of clones; about 95% are singletons. Sequencing was done on a sample of thymocytes. The receptors originated from a human donor. Each CDR3 is given without its conserved first and last residue. Each record gives: J gene, V gene, CDR3 protein.

TRBJ2-1 | TRBV5-1 | ASSGGGYPDLPYNEQF
TRBJ2-5 | TRBV7-6 | ASSLGLRETQY
TRBJ2-7 | TRBV6-1 | ASSFPYEQY
TRBJ1-5 | TRBV28 | ASSLLALPYQPQH
TRBJ1-1 | TRBV5-1 | ASSLVRQGLAF
TRBJ1-6 | TRBV2 | ASSKRRNSPLH
TRBJ1-1 | TRBV18 | ASSPLGRNTEAF
TRBJ1-1 | TRBV13 | ASTRQGPVYSNTEAF
TRBJ2-3 | TRBV7-2 | ASSLVQVTSTDTQY
TRBJ2-1 | TRBV4-3 | ASSHRLAGAPSHYNEQF
TRBJ1-2 | TRBV28 | ASSPTGGGGYT
TRBJ1-2 | TRBV25-1 | ATPGPTGGYT
TRBJ2-5 | TRBV2 | ASSRTSPPKETQY
TRBJ1-2 | TRBV5-4 | ASSLGTGLYGYT
TRBJ1-6 | TRBV5-8 | ASSYPTGAKASYNSPLH
TRBJ1-5 | TRBV7-2 | ASHQRGGGQPQH